These 10 T cell receptor beta chains were all obtained from the same sample, sequenced in a study of T cell repertoires in cytomegalovirus infection. MiXCR, run by TCRdb on the reads, gives a single entry per CDR3 protein. The sample shows hundreds of thousands of distinct CDR3 sequences, 25% to 30% of them seen only once. These receptors lack a known antigen. This sample comprised cultured PBMCs, obtained from culture after CMV antigen stimulation. Receptor source: a human donor in good health (CMV status not recorded). Some clones in this sample may be carry-over from other donors' samples.

There are a few counts of this clonotype. The chain combines TRBV5-1 with TRBJ2-7; D possibly corresponds to TRBD1 (6 bases). The CDR3 has 13 amino acids. The germline V gene encodes CDR1 SGHRS and CDR2 YFSETQ. The ends were cut back, 0 bases at V and 6 bases at J, with 10 bases in the middle. In DNA form, the CDR3 reads TGCGCCAGCAGCTTGGCCGGGACAACCGAGCAGTACTTC. Residues: CASSLAGTTEQYF.

The chain joins TRBV28 to TRBJ1-2; D not certain. Trimming removed 6 bases from V and 3 bases from J, with 8 bases in between. This CDR3 has 12 amino acids. CDR1 is MDHEN, CDR2 SYDVKM, per germline. As DNA, the CDR3 is TGTGCCAGCAGCGTCAGGTACTATGGCTACACCTTC. This gives the protein CASSVRYYGYTF.

This sequence joins TRBV15 and TRBJ1-1; D may be TRBD1 (6 bases). The CDR3 sequence is 13 residues long. Germline V gene sequence: CDR1 LNHNV, CDR2 YYDKDF (reference sequence). Trimming removed 8 bases at V and 5 bases at J, with 15 bases between. The CDR3 loop is CATAPGGETEAFF. CDR3 in DNA: TGTGCCACCGCTCCTGGGGGCGAAACTGAAGCTTTCTTT.

The gene calls are TRBV7-2 and TRBJ2-7; tentatively, D is TRBD1 (6 bases). This CDR3 spans 14 amino acids. V lost 7 bases to trimming and J lost 0 bases, with 13 bases between them. Germline loops: CDR1 SGHTA, CDR2 FQGNSA. The CDR3 DNA follows: TGTGCCAGCAACCAACAGGGTAGCTCCTACGAGCAGTACTTC. This sequence encodes CASNQQGSSYEQYF.

The CDR3 bases are TGTGCCAGCAGCTGGGGGGTAGGGAATGAGCAGTTCTTC. This sequence encodes CASSWGVGNEQFF. V usage is TRBV7-3 and J usage is TRBJ2-1, with a possible D match to TRBD2 (6 bases). Germline CDR1 reads SGHTA; CDR2 reads FQGTGA. This CDR3 has 13 amino acids. The V end was cut by 4 bases, the J end by 7 bases, with 11 bases between.

This clonotype was picked up a small number of times. The CDR3 DNA reads as TGTGCCAGCAGCCCCGGGACAGGCTACTACGAGCAGTACTTC. The encoded protein is CASSPGTGYYEQYF. This chain links TRBV4-2 with TRBJ2-7; 8 bases agree with TRBD1. Germline loops: CDR1 LGHNA, CDR2 YNFKEQ. V shed 4 bases, J shed 3 bases, and the junction held 5 bases outside the gene matches. The CDR3 spans 14 residues.

V usage is TRBV4-2 and J usage is TRBJ2-5; 10 nucleotides line up with TRBD2. The CDR3 extends over 16 amino acids. Germline V lookup: CDR1 LGHNA, CDR2 YNFKEQ. V dropped 1 base and J dropped 6; count of bases not matched to a gene: 8. The CDR3 DNA reads as TGTGCCAGCAGCCAAGTTGAGCGGGGGGGCGCGCAGACCCAGTACTTC. The encoded protein is CASSQVERGGAQTQYF.

This clonotype was seen a few times. The V and J genes are TRBV19 and TRBJ2-2, with D possibly TRBD2 on 5 matching bases. This CDR3 spans 15 amino acids. With 7 bases removed from V and 5 bases from J, the gap between germline ends came to 17 bases. Germline values: CDR1 LNHDA, CDR2 SQIVND (reference sequence). The DNA of the CDR3 is TGTGCCAGTACCCCAGACGGGCCGGGGACCGGGGAGCTGTTTTTT. This translates into CASTPDGPGTGELFF.

J is TRBJ1-2 and V is TRBV20-1, with 7 bases matching TRBD1. Germline-derived CDR1 and CDR2 are DFQATT and SNEGSKA (reference sequence). The CDR3 has 14 amino acids. V lost 5 bases to trimming and J lost 5 bases; unmatched junction nucleotides: 11. The CDR3: CSARDRRQTYGYTF. The CDR3 nucleotides are TGCAGTGCTCGGGACAGAAGACAAACTTATGGCTACACCTTC.

This clonotype has more than one count but fewer than ten. The chain carries TRBV19 and TRBJ1-4, with D hard to call. Germline V CDR1 and CDR2: LNHDA, SQIVND (reference sequence). The CDR3 has 15 amino acids. Trimming stripped 5 bases from V and 0 bases from J, with 10 bases between. CDR3 sequence: CASSVHPATNEKLFF. In nucleotides, the CDR3 is TGTGCCAGTAGTGTCCACCCCGCAACTAATGAAAAACTGTTTTTT.